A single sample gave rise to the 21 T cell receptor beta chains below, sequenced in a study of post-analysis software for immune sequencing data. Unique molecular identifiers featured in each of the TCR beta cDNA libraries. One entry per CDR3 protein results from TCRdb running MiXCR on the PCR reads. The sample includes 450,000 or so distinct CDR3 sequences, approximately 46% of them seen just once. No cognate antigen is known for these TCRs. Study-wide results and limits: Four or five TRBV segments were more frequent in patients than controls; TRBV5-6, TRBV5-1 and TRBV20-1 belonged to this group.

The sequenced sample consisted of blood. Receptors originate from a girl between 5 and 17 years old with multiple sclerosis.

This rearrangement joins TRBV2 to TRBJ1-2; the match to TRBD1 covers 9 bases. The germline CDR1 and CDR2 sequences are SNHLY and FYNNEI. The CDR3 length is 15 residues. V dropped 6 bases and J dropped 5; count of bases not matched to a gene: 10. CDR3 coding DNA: TGTGCCAGCAGAGACCCGGGACAGGGACAATATGGCTACACCTTC. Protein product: CASRDPGQGQYGYTF.

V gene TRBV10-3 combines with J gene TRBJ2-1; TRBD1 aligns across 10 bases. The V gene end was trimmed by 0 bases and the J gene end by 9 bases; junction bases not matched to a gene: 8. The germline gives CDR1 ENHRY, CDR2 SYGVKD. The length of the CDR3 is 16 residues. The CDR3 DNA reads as TGTGCCATCAGTGAGTCAGGACAGGGGGAGATGAGTGAGCAGTTCTTC. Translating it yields CAISESGQGEMSEQFF.

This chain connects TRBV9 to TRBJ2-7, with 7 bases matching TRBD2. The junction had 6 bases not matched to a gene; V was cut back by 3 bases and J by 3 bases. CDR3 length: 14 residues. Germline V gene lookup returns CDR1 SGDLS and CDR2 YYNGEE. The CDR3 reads CASSAGLGRYEQYF. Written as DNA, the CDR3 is TGTGCCAGCAGCGCCGGACTAGGCCGCTACGAGCAGTACTTC.

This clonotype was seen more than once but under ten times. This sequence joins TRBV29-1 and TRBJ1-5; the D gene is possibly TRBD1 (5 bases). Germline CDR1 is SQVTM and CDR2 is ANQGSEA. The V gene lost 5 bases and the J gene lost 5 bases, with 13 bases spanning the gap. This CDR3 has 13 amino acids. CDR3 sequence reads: CSVSTEDDQPQHF. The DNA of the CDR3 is TGCAGCGTTTCGACAGAAGACGATCAGCCCCAGCATTTT. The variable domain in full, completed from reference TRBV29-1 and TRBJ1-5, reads SAVISQKPSRDICQRGTSLTIQCQVDSQVTMMFWYRQQPGQSLTLIATANQGSEATYESGFVIDKFPISRPNLTFSTLTVSNMSPEDSSIYLCSVSTEDDQPQHFGDGTRLSIL.

This chain's CDR3 is CASSEADTHQETQYF. The CDR3 bases are TGTGCCAGCAGTGAAGCGGACACCCACCAAGAGACCCAGTACTTC. The chain combines TRBV2 with TRBJ2-5, with D perhaps matching TRBD1 (5 bases). CDR1 is SNHLY, CDR2 FYNNEI, per germline. Trimming shortened V by 0 bases and J by 0 bases, and 8 bases separated the two germline ends. The CDR3 sequence is 15 residues long.

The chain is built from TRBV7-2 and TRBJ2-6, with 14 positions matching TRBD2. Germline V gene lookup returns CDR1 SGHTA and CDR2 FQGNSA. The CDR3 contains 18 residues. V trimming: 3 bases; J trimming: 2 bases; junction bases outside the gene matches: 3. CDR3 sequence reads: CASSFAGLAGAGANVLTF. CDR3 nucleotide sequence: TGTGCCAGCAGCTTTGCGGGACTAGCGGGAGCTGGGGCCAACGTCCTGACTTTC.

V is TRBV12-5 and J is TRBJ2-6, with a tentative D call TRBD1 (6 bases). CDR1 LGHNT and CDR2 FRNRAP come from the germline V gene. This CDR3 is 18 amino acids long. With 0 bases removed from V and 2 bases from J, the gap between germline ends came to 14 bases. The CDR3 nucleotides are TGTGCTAGTGGTTTGGTAGACAAAGAGGGGGCTGGGGCCAACGTCCTGACTTTC. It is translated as CASGLVDKEGAGANVLTF. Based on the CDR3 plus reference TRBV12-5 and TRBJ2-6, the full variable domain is DARVTQTPRHKVTEMGQEVTMRCQPILGHNTVFWYRQTMMQGLELLAYFRNRAPLDDSGMPKDRFSAEMPDATLATLKIQPSEPRDSAVYFCASGLVDKEGAGANVLTFGAGSRLTVL.

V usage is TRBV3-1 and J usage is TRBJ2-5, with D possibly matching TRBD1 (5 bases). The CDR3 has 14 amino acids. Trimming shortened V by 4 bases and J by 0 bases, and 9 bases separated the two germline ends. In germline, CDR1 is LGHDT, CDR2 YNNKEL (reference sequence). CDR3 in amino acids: CASSPDSNQETQYF. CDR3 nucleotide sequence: TGTGCCAGCAGCCCCGACAGTAACCAAGAGACCCAGTACTTC.

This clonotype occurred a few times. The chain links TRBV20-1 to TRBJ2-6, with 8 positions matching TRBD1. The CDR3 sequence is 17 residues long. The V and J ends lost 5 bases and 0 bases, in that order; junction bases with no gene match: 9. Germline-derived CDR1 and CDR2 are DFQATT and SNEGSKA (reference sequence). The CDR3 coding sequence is TGCAGTGCTGTTAGGGGGACAGGCCTCTCTGGGGCCAACGTCCTGACTTTC. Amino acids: CSAVRGTGLSGANVLTF.

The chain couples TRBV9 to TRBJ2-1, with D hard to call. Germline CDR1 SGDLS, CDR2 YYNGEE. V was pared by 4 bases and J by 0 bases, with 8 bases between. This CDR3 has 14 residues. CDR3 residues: CASSTASSYNEQFF. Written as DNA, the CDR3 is TGTGCCAGCAGCACCGCAAGCTCCTACAATGAGCAGTTCTTC.

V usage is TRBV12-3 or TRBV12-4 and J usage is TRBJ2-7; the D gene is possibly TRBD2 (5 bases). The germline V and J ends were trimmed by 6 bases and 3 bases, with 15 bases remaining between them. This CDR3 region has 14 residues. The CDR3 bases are TGTGCCAGCAGGGCGGAAGCGGAGCTCTACGAGCAGTACTTC. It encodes CASRAEAELYEQYF.

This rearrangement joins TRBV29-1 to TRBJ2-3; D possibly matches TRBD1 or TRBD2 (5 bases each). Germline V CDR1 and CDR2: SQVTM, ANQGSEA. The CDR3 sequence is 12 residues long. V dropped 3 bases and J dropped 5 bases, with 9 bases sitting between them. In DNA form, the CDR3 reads TGCAGCGTTGAGGGGGACGAAGATACGCAGTATTTT. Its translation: CSVEGDEDTQYF.

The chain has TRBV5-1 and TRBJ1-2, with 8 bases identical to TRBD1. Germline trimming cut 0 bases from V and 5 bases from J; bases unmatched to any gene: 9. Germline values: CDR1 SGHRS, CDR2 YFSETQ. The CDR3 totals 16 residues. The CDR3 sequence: CASSLAGGLGNYGYTF. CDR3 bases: TGCGCCAGCAGCTTGGCAGGGGGCCTAGGAAATTATGGCTACACCTTC.

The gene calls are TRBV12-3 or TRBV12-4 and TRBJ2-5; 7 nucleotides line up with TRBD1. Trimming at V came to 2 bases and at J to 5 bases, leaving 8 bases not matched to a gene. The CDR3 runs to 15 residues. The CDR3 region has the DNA TGTGCCAGCAGTTTAATGGGACAGTTAAAGGAGACCCAGTACTTC. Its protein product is CASSLMGQLKETQYF.

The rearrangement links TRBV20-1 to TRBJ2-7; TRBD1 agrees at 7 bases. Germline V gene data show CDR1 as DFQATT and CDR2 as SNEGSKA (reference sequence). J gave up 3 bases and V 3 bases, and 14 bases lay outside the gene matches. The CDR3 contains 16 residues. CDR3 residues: CSASFEGGRNFYEQYF. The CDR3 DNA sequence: TGCAGTGCTAGTTTCGAAGGGGGCAGGAATTTCTACGAGCAGTACTTC.

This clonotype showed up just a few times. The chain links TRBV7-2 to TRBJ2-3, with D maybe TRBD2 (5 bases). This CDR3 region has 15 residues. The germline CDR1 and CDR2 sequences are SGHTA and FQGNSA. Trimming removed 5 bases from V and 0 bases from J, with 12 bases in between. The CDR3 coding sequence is TGTGCCAGCAGCGTTATTAGCGCCAGCACAGATACGCAGTATTTT. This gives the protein CASSVISASTDTQYF.

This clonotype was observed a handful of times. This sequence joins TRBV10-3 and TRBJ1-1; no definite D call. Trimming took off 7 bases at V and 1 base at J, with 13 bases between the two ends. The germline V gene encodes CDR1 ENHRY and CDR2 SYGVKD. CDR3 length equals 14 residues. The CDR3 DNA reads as TGTGCCATCACACCGAATTATAGGAACACTGAAGCTTTCTTT. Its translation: CAITPNYRNTEAFF.

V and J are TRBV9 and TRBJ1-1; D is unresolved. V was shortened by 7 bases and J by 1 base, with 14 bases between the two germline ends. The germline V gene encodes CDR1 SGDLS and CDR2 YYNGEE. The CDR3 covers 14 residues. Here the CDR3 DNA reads TGTGCCAGCTCAACACGGATGACGAACACTGAAGCTTTCTTT. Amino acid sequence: CASSTRMTNTEAFF.

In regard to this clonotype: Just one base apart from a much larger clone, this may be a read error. CDR3 sequence reads: CAISESGQGSGANVPTF. DNA for the CDR3: TGTGCCATCAGTGAGTCGGGACAGGGGTCTGGGGCCAACGTCCCGACTTTC. The chain has TRBV10-3 and TRBJ2-6, with 10 bases lining up with TRBD1. Germline V gene sequence: CDR1 ENHRY, CDR2 SYGVKD. The CDR3 is 17 residues long.

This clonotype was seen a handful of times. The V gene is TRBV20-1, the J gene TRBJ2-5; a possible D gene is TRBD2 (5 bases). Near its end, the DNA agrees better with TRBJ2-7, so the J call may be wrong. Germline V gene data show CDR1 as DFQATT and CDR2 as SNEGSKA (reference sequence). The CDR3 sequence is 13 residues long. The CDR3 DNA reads TGCAGTGCTGGTTTGGGGAGTGGCGACGAGCAGTACTTC. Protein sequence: CSAGLGSGDEQYF.

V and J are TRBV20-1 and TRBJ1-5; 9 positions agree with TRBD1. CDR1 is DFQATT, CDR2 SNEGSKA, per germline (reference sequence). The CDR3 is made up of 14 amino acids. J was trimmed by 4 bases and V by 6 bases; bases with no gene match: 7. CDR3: CSALDRGGNQPQHF. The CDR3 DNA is TGCAGTGCCCTGGACAGGGGAGGGAATCAGCCCCAGCATTTT.